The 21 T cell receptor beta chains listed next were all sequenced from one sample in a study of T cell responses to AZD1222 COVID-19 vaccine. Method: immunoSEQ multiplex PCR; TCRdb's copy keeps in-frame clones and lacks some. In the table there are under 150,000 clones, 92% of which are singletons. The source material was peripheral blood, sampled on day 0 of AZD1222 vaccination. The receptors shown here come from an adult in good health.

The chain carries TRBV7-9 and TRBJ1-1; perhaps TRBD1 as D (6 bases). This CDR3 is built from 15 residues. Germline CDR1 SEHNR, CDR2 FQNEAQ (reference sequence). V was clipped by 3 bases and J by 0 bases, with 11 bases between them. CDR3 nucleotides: TGTGCCAGCAGCTTCGTCAGGGGTCTGAACACTGAAGCTTTCTTT. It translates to CASSFVRGLNTEAFF.

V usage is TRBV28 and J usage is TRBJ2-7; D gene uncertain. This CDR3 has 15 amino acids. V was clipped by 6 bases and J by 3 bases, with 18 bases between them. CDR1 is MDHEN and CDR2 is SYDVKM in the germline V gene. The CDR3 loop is CASSPGRVLLYEQYF. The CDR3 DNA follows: TGTGCCAGCAGCCCGGGTCGAGTTCTACTCTACGAGCAGTACTTC.

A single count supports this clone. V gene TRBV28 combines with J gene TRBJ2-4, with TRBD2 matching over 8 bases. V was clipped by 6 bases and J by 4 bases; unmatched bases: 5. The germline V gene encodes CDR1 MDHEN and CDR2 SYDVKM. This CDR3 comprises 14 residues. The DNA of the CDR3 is TGTGCCAGCAGACCGGGGGGGGTAAAAAACATTCAGTACTTC. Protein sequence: CASRPGGVKNIQYF.

As DNA, the CDR3 is TGTGCCAGCAGTTCCCCCGGGAACACTGAAGCTTTCTTT. Amino acids: CASSSPGNTEAFF. The genes are TRBV28 and TRBJ1-1; D uncertain. V was cut by 4 bases and J by 1 base, with 7 bases left in between. CDR3 length equals 13 residues. Looked up from germline, CDR1 is MDHEN and CDR2 is SYDVKM.

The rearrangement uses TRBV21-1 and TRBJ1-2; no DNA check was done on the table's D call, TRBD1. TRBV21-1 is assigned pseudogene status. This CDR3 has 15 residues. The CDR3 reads CASSKHYGTPPDYTF. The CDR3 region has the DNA TGTGCCAGCAGCAAACATTACGGGACACCCCCTGACTACACCTTC.

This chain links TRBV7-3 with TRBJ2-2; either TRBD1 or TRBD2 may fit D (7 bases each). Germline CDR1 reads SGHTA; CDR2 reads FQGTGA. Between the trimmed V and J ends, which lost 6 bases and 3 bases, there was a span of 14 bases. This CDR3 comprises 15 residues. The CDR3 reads CASRGGGAYTGELFF. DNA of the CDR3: TGTGCCAGCAGGGGAGGGGGCGCCTACACCGGGGAGCTGTTTTTT.

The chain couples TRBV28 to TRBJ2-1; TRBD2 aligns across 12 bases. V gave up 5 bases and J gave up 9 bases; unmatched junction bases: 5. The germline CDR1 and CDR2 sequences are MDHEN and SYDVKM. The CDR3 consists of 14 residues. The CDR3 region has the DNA TGTGCCAGCAGTCCCACGGGACTAGCGGGTGAGCAGTTCTTC. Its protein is CASSPTGLAGEQFF.

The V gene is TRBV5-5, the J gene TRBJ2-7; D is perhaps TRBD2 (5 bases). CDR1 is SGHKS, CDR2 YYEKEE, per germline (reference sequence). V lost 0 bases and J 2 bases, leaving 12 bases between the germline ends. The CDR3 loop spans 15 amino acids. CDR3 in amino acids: CASSLELVIAYEQYF. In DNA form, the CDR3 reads TGTGCCAGCAGCTTGGAACTAGTCATAGCCTACGAGCAGTACTTC. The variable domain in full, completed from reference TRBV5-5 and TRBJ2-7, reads DAGVTQSPTHLIKTRGQQVTLRCSPISGHKSVSWYQQVLGQGPQFIFQYYEKEERGRGNFPDRFSARQFPNYSSELNVNALLLGDSALYLCASSLELVIAYEQYFGPGTRLTVT.

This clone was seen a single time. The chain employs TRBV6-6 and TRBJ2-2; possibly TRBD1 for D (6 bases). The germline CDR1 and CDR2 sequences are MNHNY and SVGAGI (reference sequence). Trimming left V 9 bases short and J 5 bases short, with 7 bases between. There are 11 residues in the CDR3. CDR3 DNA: TGTGCCAGTAGGGGGACCGGGGAGCTGTTTTTT. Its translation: CASRGTGELFF.

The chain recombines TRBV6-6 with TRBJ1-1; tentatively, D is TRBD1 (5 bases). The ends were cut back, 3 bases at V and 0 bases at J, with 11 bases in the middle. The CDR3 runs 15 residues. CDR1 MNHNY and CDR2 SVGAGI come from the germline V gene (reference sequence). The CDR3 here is CASSYRGGMNTEAFF. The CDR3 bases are TGTGCCAGCAGTTATCGGGGCGGCATGAACACTGAAGCTTTCTTT.

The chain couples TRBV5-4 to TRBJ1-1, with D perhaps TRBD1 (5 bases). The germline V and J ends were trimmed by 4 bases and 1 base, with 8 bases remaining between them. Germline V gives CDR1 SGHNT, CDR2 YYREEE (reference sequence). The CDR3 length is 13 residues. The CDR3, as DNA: TGTGCCAGCAGCAAGGACACGAACACTGAAGCTTTCTTT. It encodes CASSKDTNTEAFF.

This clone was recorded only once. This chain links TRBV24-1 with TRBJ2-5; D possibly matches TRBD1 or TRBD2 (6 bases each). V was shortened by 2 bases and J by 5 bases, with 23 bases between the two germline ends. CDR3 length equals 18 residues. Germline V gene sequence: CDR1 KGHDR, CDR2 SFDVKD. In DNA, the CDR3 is TGTGCCACCAGTGATTCCCGGGGCCGGAAGGGGGGAGGTGAGACCCAGTACTTC. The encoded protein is CATSDSRGRKGGGETQYF.

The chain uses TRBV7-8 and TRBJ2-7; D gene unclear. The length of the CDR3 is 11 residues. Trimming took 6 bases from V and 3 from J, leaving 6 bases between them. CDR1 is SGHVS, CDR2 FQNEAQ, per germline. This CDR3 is CASRAGYEQYF. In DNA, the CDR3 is TGTGCCAGCAGGGCCGGCTACGAGCAGTACTTC.

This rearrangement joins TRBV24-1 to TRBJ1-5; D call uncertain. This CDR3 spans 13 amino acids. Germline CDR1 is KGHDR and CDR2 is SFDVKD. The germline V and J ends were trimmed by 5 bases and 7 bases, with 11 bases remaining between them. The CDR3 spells CATSGGPGQPQHF. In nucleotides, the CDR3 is TGTGCCACCAGTGGTGGACCTGGGCAGCCCCAGCATTTT.

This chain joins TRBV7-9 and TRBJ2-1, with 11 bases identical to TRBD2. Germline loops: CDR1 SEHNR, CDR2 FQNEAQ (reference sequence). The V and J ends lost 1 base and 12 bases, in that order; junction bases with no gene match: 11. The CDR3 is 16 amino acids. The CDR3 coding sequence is TGTGCCAGCAGCTTAGGTAGCGGGAGGGCCCGAATCGGGCAGTTCTTC. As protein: CASSLGSGRARIGQFF.

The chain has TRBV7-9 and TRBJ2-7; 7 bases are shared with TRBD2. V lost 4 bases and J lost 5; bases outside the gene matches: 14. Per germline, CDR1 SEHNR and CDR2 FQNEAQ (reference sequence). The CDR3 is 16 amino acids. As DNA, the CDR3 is TGTGCCAGCAGCTCAGCCCGGCTTACTAGCGACCACGAGCAGTACTTC. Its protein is CASSSARLTSDHEQYF.

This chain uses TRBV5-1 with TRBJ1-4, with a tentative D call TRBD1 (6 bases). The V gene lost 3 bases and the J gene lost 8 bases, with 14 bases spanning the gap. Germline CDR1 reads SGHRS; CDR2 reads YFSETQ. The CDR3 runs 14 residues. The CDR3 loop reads CASSWGGPGEKLFF. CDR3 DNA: TGCGCCAGCAGCTGGGGGGGGCCCGGCGAAAAACTGTTTTTT. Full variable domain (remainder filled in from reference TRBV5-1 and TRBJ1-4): KAGVTQTPRYLIKTRGQQVTLSCSPISGHRSVSWYQQTPGQGLQFLFEYFSETQRNKGNFPGRFSGRQFSNSRSEMNVSTLELGDSALYLCASSWGGPGEKLFFGSGTQLSVL.

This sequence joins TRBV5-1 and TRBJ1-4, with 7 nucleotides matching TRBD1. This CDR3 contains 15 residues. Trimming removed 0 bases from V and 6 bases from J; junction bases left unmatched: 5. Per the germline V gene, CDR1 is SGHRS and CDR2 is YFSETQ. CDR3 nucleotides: TGCGCCAGCAGCTTGGTGGCGACAGGGTATGAAAAACTGTTTTTT. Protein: CASSLVATGYEKLFF.

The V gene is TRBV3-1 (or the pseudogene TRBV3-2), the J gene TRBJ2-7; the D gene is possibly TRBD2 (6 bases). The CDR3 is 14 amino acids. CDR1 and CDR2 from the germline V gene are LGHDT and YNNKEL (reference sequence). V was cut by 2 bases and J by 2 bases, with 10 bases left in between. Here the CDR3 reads CASSQSPSAYEQYF. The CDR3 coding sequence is TGTGCCAGCAGCCAATCTCCTAGCGCCTACGAGCAGTACTTC.

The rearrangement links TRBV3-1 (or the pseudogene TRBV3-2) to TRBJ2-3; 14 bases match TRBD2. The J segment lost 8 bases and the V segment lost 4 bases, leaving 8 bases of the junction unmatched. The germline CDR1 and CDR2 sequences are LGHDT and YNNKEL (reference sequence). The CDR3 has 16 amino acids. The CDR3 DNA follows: TGTGCCAGCAGCCCGGGACTAGCGGGAGAGCGGGGTACGCAGTATTTT. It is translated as CASSPGLAGERGTQYF.

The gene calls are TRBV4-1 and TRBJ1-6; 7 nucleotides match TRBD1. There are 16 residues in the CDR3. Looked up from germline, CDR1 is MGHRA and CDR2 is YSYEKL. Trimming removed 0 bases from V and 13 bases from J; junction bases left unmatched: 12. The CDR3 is CASSQERTGGPRPLHF. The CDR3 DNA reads TGCGCCAGCAGCCAAGAACGGACAGGAGGCCCTAGGCCCCTCCACTTT.